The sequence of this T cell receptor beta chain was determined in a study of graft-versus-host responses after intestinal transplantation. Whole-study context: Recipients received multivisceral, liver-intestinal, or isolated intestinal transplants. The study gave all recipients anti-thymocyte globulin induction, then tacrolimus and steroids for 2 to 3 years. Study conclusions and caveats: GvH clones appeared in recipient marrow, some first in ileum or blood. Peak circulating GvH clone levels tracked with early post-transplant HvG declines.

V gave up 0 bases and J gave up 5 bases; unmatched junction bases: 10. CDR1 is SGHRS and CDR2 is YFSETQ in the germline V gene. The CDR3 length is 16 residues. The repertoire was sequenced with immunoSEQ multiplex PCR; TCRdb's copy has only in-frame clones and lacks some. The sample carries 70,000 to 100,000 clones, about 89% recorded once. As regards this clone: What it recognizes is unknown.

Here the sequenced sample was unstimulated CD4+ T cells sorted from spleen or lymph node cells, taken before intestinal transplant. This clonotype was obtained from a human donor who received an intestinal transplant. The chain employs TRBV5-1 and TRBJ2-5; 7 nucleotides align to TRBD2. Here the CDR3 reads CASSLAERAGVETQYF. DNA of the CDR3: TGCGCCAGCAGCTTGGCCGAGCGCGCGGGGGTGGAGACCCAGTACTTC. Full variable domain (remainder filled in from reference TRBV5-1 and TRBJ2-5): KAGVTQTPRYLIKTRGQQVTLSCSPISGHRSVSWYQQTPGQGLQFLFEYFSETQRNKGNFPGRFSGRQFSNSRSEMNVSTLELGDSALYLCASSLAERAGVETQYFGPGTRLLVL.